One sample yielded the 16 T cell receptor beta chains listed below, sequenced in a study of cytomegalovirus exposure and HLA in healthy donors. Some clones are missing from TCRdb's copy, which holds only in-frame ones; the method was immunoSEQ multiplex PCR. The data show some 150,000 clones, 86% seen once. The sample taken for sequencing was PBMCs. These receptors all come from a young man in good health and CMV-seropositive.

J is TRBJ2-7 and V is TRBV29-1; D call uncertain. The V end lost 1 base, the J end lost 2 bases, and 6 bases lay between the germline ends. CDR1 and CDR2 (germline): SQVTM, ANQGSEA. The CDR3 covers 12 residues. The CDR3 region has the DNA TGCAGCGTTGAAGGGCAGGCCTACGAGCAGTACTTC. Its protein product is CSVEGQAYEQYF.

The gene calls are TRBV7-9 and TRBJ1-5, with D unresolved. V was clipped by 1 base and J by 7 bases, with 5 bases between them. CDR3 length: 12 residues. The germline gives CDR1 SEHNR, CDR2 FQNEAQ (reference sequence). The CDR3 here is CASSLDEQPQHF. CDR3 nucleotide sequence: TGTGCCAGCAGCTTAGACGAGCAGCCCCAGCATTTT.

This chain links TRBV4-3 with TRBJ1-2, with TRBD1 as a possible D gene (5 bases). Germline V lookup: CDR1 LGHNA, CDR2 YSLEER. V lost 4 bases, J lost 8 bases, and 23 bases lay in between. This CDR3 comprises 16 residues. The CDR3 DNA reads TGCGCCAGCAGCCGTTTATCTAGTCCGGGGGTAGGGGGCTACACCTTC. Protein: CASSRLSSPGVGGYTF.

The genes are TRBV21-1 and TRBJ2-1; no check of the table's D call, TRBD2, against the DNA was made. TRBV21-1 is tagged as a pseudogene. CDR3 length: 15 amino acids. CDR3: CASKELTGGNNEQFF. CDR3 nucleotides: TGTGCCAGCAAAGAACTCACCGGAGGGAACAATGAGCAGTTCTTC.

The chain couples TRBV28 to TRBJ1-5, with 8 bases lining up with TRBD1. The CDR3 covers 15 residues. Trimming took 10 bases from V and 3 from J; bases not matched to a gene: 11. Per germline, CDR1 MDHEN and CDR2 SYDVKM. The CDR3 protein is CATRPRGLLNQPQHF. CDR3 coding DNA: TGTGCCACCCGACCCAGGGGGCTTCTCAATCAGCCCCAGCATTTT.

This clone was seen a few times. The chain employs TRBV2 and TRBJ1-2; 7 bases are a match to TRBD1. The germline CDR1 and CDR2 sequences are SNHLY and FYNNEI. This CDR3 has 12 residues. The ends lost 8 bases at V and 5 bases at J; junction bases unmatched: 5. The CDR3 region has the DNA TGTGCCAGCGGGACAGAGGTATATGGCTACACCTTC. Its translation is CASGTEVYGYTF.

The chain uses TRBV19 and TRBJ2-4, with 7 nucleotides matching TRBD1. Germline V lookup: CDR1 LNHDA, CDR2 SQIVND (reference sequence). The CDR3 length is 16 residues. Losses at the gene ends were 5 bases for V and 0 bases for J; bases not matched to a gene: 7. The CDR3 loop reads CASSSGTDSAKNIQYF. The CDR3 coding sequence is TGTGCCAGTAGTTCCGGGACAGACTCAGCCAAAAACATTCAGTACTTC.

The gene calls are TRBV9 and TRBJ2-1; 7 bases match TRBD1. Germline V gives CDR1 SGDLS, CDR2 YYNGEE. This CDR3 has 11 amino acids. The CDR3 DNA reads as TGTGGAGGGCAGGGGGACAATGAGCAGTTCTTC. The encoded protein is CGGQGDNEQFF.

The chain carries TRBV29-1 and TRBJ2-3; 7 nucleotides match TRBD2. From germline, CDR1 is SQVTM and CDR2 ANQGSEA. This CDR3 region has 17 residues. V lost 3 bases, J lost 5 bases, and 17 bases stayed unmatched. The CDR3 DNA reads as TGCAGCGTTGATGCCCCTAGCTGGGCGGGAGTTATAGATACGCAGTATTTT. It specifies CSVDAPSWAGVIDTQYF.

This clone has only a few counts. CDR3: CASSLLNSHGYTF. The CDR3 DNA reads as TGTGCCAGCAGCCTCCTAAACTCTCATGGCTACACCTTC. V usage is TRBV7-9 and J usage is TRBJ1-2; no firm D call. CDR3 length: 13 residues. V shed 5 bases and J shed 6 bases, with 13 bases lying between them. The germline V gene has CDR1 SEHNR and CDR2 FQNEAQ (reference sequence).

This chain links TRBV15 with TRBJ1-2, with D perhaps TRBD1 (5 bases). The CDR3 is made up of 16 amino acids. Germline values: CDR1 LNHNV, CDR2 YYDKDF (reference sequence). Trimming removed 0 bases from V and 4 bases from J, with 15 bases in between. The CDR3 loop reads CATSRDRQSGPYGYTF. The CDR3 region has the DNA TGTGCCACCAGCAGAGACCGACAGTCTGGTCCCTATGGCTACACCTTC. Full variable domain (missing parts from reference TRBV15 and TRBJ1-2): DAMVIQNPRYQVTQFGKPVTLSCSQTLNHNVMYWYQQKSSQAPKLLFHYYDKDFNNEADTPDNFQSRRPNTSFCFLDIRSPGLGDTAMYLCATSRDRQSGPYGYTFGSGTRLTVV.

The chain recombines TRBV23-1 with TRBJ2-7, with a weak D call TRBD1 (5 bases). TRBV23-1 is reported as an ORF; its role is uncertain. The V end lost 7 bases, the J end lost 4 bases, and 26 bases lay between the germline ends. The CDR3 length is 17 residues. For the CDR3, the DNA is TGCGCCAGCACCCCTACGGAGAGCAGGGCCGTCATATACGAGCAGTACTTC. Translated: CASTPTESRAVIYEQYF.

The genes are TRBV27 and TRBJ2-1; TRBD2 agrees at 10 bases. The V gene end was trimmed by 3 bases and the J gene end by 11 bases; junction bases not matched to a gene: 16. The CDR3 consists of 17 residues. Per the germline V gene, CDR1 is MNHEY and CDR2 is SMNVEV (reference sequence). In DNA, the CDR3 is TGTGCCAGCAGTTTTTCTAGCGGGAGCAATCCATTGGGCCAGCAGTTCTTC. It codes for CASSFSSGSNPLGQQFF.

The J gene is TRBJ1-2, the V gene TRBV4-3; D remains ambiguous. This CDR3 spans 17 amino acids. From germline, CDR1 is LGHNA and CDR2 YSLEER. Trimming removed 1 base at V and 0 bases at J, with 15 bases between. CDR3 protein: CASSQVKARGTNYGYTF. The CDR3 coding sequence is TGCGCCAGCAGCCAAGTCAAGGCAAGAGGGACTAACTATGGCTACACCTTC.

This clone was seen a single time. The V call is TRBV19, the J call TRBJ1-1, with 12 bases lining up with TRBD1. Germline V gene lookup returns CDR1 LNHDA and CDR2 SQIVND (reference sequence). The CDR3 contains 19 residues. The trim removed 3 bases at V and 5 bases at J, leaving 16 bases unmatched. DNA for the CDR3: TGTGCCAGTAGTATCTTAGTGTCCGGGACAGGGGGCAGAAGTACTGAAGCTTTCTTT. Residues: CASSILVSGTGGRSTEAFF.

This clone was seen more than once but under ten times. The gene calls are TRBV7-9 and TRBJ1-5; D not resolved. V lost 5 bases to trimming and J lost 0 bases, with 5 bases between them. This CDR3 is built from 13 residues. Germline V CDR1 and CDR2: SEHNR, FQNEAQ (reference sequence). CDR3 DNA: TGTGCCAGCAGCCCTAATAGCAATCAGCCCCAGCATTTT. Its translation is CASSPNSNQPQHF. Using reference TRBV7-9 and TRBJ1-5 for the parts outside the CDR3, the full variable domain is DTGVSQNPRHKITKRGQNVTFRCDPISEHNRLYWYRQTLGQGPEFLTYFQNEAQLEKSRLLSDRFSAERPKGSFSTLEIQRTEQGDSAMYLCASSPNSNQPQHFGDGTRLSIL.